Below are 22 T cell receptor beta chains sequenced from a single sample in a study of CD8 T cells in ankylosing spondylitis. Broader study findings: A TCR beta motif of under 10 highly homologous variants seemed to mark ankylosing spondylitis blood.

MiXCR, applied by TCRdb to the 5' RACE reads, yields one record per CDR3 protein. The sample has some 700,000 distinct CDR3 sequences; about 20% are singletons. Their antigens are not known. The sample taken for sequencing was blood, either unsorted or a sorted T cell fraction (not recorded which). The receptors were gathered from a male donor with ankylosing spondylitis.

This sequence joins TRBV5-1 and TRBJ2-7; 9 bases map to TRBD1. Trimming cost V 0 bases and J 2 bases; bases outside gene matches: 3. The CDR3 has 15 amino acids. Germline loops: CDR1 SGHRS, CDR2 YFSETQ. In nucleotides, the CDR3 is TGCGCCAGCAGCTTGGTGGACAGGGGAGCCTACGAGCAGTACTTC. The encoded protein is CASSLVDRGAYEQYF.

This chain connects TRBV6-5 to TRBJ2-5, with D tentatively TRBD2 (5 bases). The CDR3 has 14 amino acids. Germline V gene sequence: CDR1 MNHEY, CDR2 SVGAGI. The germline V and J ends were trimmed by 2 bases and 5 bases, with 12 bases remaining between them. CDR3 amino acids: CASSYGASRETQYF. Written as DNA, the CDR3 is TGTGCCAGCAGTTACGGCGCTAGCCGCGAGACCCAGTACTTC.

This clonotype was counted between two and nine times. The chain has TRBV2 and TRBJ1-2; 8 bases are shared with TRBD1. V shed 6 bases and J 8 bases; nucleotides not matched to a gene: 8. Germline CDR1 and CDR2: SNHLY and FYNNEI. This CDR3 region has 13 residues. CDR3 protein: CASSAGQGPGYTF. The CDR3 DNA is TGTGCCAGCAGCGCCGGACAGGGCCCAGGCTACACCTTC.

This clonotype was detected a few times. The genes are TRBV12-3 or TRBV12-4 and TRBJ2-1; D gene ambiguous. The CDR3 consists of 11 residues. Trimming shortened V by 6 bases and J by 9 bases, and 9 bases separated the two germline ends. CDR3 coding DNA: TGTGCCAGCAGCACCCCTAGTGAGCAGTTCTTC. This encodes CASSTPSEQFF.

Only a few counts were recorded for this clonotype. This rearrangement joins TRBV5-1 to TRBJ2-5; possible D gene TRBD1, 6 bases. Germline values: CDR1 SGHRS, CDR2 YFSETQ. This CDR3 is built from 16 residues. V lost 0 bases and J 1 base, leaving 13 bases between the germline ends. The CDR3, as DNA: TGCGCCAGCAGCTTGGGGGCAGGGGAAATCCAAGAGACCCAGTACTTC. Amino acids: CASSLGAGEIQETQYF.

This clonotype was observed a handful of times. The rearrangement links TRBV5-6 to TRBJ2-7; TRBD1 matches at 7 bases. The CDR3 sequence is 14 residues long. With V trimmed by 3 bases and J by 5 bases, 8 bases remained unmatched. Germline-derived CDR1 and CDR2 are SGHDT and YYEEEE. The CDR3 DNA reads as TGTGCCAGCAGCTGGGGGACAGCGTCACACGAGCAGTACTTC. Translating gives CASSWGTASHEQYF.

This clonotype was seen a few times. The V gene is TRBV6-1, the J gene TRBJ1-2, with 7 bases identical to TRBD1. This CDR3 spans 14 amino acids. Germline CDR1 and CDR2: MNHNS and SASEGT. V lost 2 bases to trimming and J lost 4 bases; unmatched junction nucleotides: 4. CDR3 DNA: TGTGCCAGCAGTGAACTGGGACAGATCTATGGCTACACCTTC. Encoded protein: CASSELGQIYGYTF.

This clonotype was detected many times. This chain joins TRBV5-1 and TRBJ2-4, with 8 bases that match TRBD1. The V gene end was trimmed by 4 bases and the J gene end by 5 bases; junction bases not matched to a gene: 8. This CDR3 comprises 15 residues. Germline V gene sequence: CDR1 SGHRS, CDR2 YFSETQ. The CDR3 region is CASSQSGQGQNIQYF. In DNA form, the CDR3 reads TGCGCCAGCAGCCAATCAGGACAGGGCCAAAACATTCAGTACTTC. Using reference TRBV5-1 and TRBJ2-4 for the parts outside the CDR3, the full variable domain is KAGVTQTPRYLIKTRGQQVTLSCSPISGHRSVSWYQQTPGQGLQFLFEYFSETQRNKGNFPGRFSGRQFSNSRSEMNVSTLELGDSALYLCASSQSGQGQNIQYFGAGTRLSVL.

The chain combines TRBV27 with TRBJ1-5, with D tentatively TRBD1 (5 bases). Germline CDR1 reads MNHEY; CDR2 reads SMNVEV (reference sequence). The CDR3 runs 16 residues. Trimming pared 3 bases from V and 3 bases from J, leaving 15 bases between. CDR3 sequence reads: CASSFLGGGLNQPQHF. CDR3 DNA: TGTGCCAGCAGTTTCCTCGGGGGAGGCCTCAATCAGCCCCAGCATTTT.

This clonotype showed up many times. CDR3 region: CASSADQGNYGYTF. CDR3 in DNA: TGCGCCAGCAGCGCCGATCAGGGCAACTATGGCTACACCTTC. The V gene is TRBV5-1, the J gene TRBJ1-2; tentative D call: TRBD1 (5 bases). The length of the CDR3 is 14 residues. V was trimmed by 4 bases and J by 2 bases, leaving 12 bases between them. Germline V CDR1 and CDR2: SGHRS, YFSETQ.

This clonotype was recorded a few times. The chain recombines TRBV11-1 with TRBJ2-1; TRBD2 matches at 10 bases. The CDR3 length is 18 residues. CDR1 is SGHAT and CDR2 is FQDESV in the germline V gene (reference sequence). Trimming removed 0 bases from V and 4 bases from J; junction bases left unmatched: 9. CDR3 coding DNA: TGTGCCAGCAGCTTAGCGTTGTCGGGACTAGCGAGATACAATGAGCAGTTCTTC. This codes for CASSLALSGLARYNEQFF.

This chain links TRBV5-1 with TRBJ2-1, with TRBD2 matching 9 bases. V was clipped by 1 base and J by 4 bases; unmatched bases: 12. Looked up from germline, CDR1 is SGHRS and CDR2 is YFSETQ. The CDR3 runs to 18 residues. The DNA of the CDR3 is TGCGCCAGCAGCTTGAAGTCTAGCGGGGATCTAAAATACAATGAGCAGTTCTTC. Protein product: CASSLKSSGDLKYNEQFF.

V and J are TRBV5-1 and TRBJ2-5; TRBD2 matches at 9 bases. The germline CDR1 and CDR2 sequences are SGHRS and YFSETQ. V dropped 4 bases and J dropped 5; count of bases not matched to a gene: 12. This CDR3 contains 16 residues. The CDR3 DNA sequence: TGCGCCAGCAGCCTCGATGCTGCGGGGGGGAGTGAGACCCAGTACTTC. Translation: CASSLDAAGGSETQYF.

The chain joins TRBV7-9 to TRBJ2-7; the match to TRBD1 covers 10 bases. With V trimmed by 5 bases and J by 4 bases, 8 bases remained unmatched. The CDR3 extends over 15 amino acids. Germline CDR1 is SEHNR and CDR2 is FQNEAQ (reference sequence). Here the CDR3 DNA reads TGTGCCAGCAGCCTAAGACAGGGGGCGCGATACGAGCAGTACTTC. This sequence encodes CASSLRQGARYEQYF.

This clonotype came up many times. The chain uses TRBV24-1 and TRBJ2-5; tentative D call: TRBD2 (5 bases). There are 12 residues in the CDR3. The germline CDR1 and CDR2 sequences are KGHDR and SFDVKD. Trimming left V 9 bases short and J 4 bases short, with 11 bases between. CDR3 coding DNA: TGTGCCACCGTTCGGGGTGGAGAGACCCAGTACTTC. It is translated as CATVRGGETQYF.

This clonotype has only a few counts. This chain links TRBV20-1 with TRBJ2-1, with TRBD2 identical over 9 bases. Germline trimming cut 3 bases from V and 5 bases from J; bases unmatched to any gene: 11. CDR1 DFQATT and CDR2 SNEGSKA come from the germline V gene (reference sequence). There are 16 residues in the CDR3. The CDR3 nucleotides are TGCAGTGCTAGGTTAGCGGGGGTTGGGGCACACAATGAGCAGTTCTTC. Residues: CSARLAGVGAHNEQFF.

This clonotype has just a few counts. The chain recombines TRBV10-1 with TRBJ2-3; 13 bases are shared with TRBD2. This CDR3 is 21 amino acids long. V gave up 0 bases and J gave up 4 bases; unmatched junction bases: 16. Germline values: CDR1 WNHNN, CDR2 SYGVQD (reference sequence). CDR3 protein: CASSESQFPGLAGPGADTQYF. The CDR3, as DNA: TGCGCCAGCAGTGAGTCCCAATTCCCGGGACTAGCGGGGCCAGGGGCAGATACGCAGTATTTT.

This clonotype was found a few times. The CDR3 nucleotides read TGTGCCAGCAGCTTACTTGGTAGCGGGAGGAATGAGCAGTTCTTC. Amino acid sequence: CASSLLGSGRNEQFF. The chain couples TRBV7-8 to TRBJ2-1; TRBD2 matches at 10 bases. The CDR3 loop spans 15 amino acids. Germline V gene lookup returns CDR1 SGHVS and CDR2 FQNEAQ. With 2 bases clipped from V and 7 bases from J, the junction kept 5 bases outside the gene matches. The whole variable domain, filled in from reference TRBV7-8 and TRBJ2-1, reads GAGVSQSPRYKVAKRGQDVALRCDPISGHVSLFWYQQALGQGPEFLTYFQNEAQLDKSGLPSDRFFAERPEGSVSTLKIQRTQQEDSAVYLCASSLLGSGRNEQFFGPGTRLTVL.

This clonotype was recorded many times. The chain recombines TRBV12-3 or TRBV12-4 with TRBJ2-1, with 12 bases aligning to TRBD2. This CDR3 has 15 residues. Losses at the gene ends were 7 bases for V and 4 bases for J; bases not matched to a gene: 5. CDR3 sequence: CASTLLAGGYNEQFF. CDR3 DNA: TGTGCCAGCACCCTACTAGCGGGGGGTTACAATGAGCAGTTCTTC.

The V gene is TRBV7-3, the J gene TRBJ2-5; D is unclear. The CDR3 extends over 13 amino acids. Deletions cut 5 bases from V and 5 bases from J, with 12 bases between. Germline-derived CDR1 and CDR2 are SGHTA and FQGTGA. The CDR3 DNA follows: TGTGCCAGCAGCAAACCCGGCTGGGAGACCCAGTACTTC. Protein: CASSKPGWETQYF.

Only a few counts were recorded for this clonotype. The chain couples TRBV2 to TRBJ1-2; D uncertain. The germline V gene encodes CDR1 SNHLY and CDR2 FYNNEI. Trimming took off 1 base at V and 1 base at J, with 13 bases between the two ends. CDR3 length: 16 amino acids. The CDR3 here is CASSEDRAGRNYGYTF. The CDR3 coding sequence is TGTGCCAGCAGTGAAGATCGAGCAGGCCGTAACTATGGCTACACCTTC.

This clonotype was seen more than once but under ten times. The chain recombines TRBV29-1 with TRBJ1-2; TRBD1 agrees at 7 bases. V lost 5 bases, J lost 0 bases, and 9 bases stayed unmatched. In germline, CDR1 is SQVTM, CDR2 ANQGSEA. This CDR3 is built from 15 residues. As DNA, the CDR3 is TGCAGCGTTAGGGGAACAGGGGACGCTAACTATGGCTACACCTTC. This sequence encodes CSVRGTGDANYGYTF.